Each of the 22 T cell receptor beta chains below was sequenced from the same sample in a study of cytomegalovirus exposure and HLA in healthy donors. The PCR used 60 Vbeta and 13 Jbeta primers. Clones were read by immunoSEQ multiplex PCR, and TCRdb kept only the in-frame ones, dropping some. Its table lists around 100,000 clones. Material: PBMCs. These receptors were collected from a woman between 25 and 40 years old in good health and CMV-seronegative.

The rearrangement joins TRBV7-3 to TRBJ2-1, with TRBD2 matching over 8 bases. V was clipped by 5 bases and J by 1 base; unmatched bases: 4. CDR3 length: 15 amino acids. Germline CDR1 SGHTA, CDR2 FQGTGA. CDR3 loop: CASSRGLVSYNEQFF. The DNA of the CDR3 is TGTGCCAGCAGCCGGGGACTAGTTTCCTACAATGAGCAGTTCTTC.

The chain employs TRBV4-2 and TRBJ2-1; 9 bases are shared with TRBD2. Germline lookup yields CDR1 LGHNA and CDR2 YNFKEQ. The CDR3 consists of 15 residues. The junction had 4 bases not matched to a gene; V was cut back by 2 bases and J by 5 bases. The CDR3 region has the DNA TGTGCCAGCAGCCAAAGACTAGCGGTAGACAATGAGCAGTTCTTC. Amino acid sequence: CASSQRLAVDNEQFF.

The chain recombines TRBV4-1 with TRBJ2-1; maybe TRBD2 (6 bases). Germline V gene sequence: CDR1 MGHRA, CDR2 YSYEKL. The CDR3 sequence is 14 residues long. Between the trimmed V and J ends, which lost 0 bases and 4 bases, there was a span of 7 bases. CDR3 coding DNA: TGCGCCAGCAGCCAAGAGGGACTTTACAATGAGCAGTTCTTC. Encoded protein: CASSQEGLYNEQFF.

This chain links TRBV28 with TRBJ1-1; tentatively, D is TRBD1 (5 bases). In germline, CDR1 is MDHEN, CDR2 SYDVKM. Trimming cost V 6 bases and J 5 bases, with 13 bases left between them. This CDR3 comprises 13 residues. The CDR3 DNA follows: TGTGCCAGCAGAATGACAGTAGAAACTGAAGCTTTCTTT. It translates to CASRMTVETEAFF.

The CDR3 protein is CASSQTSGPYEQYF. The CDR3 coding sequence is TGTGCCAGCTCACAGACTAGCGGACCCTACGAGCAGTACTTC. The J gene is TRBJ2-7, the V gene TRBV18; 9 nucleotides align to TRBD2. The germline gives CDR1 KGHSH, CDR2 LQKENI. With 4 bases clipped from V and 2 bases from J, the junction kept 3 bases outside the gene matches. This CDR3 is built from 14 residues.

The V gene is TRBV5-3, the J gene TRBJ1-5; TRBD1 matches at 8 bases. TRBV5-3 is an ORF for which the function is uncertain. CDR3 length: 15 residues. After removal of 5 bases from V and 4 bases from J, the junction contained 8 bases not matched to a gene. The chain's CDR3 is CARRRTGNSNQPQHF. As DNA, the CDR3 is TGTGCCAGAAGAAGGACAGGGAATAGTAATCAGCCCCAGCATTTT.

This chain joins TRBV2 and TRBJ2-1; 12 bases line up with TRBD2. The V and J ends lost 5 bases and 8 bases, in that order; junction bases with no gene match: 7. In germline, CDR1 is SNHLY, CDR2 FYNNEI. The CDR3 loop spans 15 amino acids. The CDR3 nucleotides read TGTGCCAGCAGTCCCAGGACTAGCGGGGATGATGAGCAGTTCTTC. Residues: CASSPRTSGDDEQFF.

This rearrangement joins TRBV29-1 to TRBJ1-2, with unresolved D. This CDR3 is built from 11 residues. V lost 3 bases to trimming and J lost 8 bases, with 10 bases between them. Germline V gene lookup returns CDR1 SQVTM and CDR2 ANQGSEA. The CDR3 sequence: CSVEYQAGYTF. In nucleotides, the CDR3 is TGCAGCGTTGAGTACCAGGCGGGCTACACCTTC.

V and J are TRBV27 and TRBJ1-5, with D possibly being TRBD1 (6 bases). Germline-derived CDR1 and CDR2 are MNHEY and SMNVEV (reference sequence). This CDR3 is 15 amino acids long. V dropped 3 bases and J dropped 3 bases, with 12 bases sitting between them. In nucleotides, the CDR3 is TGTGCCAGCAGTTTGCGGGCAGGGGACAATCAGCCCCAGCATTTT. This encodes CASSLRAGDNQPQHF.

The rearrangement uses TRBV9 and TRBJ2-6; no definite D call. V was cut by 0 bases and J by 0 bases, with 7 bases left in between. The CDR3 extends over 16 amino acids. CDR1 and CDR2 (germline): SGDLS, YYNGEE. The CDR3 coding sequence is TGTGCCAGCAGCGTAGGGCAGGTCTCTGGGGCCAACGTCCTGACTTTC. Its protein product is CASSVGQVSGANVLTF.

V and J are TRBV9 and TRBJ1-1; 9 nucleotides line up with TRBD1. The germline V gene has CDR1 SGDLS and CDR2 YYNGEE. The CDR3 is 14 amino acids. Trimming removed 3 bases from V and 4 bases from J; junction bases left unmatched: 4. CDR3 sequence reads: CASSAMTGGTEAFF. DNA for the CDR3: TGTGCCAGCAGCGCTATGACAGGGGGCACTGAAGCTTTCTTT.

The chain carries TRBV15 and TRBJ1-5; 8 nucleotides match TRBD1. The CDR3 spans 14 residues. Germline CDR1 is LNHNV and CDR2 is YYDKDF (reference sequence). V lost 3 bases, J lost 6 bases, and 4 bases stayed unmatched. Here the CDR3 DNA reads TGTGCCACCAGCAGGGACAGGGCAGGTCAGCCCCAGCATTTT. Its protein is CATSRDRAGQPQHF.

The chain uses TRBV5-1 and TRBJ1-3, with a tentative D call TRBD1 (6 bases). CDR1 SGHRS and CDR2 YFSETQ come from the germline V gene. This CDR3 region has 15 residues. V shed 5 bases and J shed 0 bases, with 12 bases lying between them. CDR3 sequence: CASSIDRNSGNTIYF. The CDR3 coding sequence is TGCGCCAGCAGTATCGACAGGAACTCTGGAAACACCATATATTTT.

The V gene is TRBV13, the J gene TRBJ1-1; a possible D gene is TRBD1 (6 bases). The V and J ends lost 10 bases and 4 bases respectively, with 22 bases between them. The CDR3 runs 15 residues. Looked up from germline, CDR1 is PRHDT and CDR2 is FYEKMQ (reference sequence). CDR3 nucleotide sequence: TGTGCCACCATGGGAAAAATGTGGGGGCGCACTGAAGCTTTCTTT. Translation: CATMGKMWGRTEAFF.

The genes are TRBV5-6 and TRBJ1-5; 8 nucleotides match TRBD1. The germline V gene has CDR1 SGHDT and CDR2 YYEEEE. Trimming took 4 bases from V and 5 from J; bases not matched to a gene: 8. CDR3 length: 15 residues. The CDR3 loop is CASSTRQGSYQPQHF. CDR3 DNA sequence: TGTGCCAGCAGCACCCGACAGGGGAGTTATCAGCCCCAGCATTTT.

The rearrangement links TRBV6-4 to TRBJ2-1; D is perhaps TRBD1 (6 bases). The CDR3 is 13 amino acids. Germline values: CDR1 MRHNA, CDR2 SNTAGT. V gave up 2 bases and J gave up 5 bases, with 7 bases separating them. CDR3 amino acids: CASSDRDNNEQFF. DNA of the CDR3: TGTGCCAGCAGTGACCGGGACAACAATGAGCAGTTCTTC.

The V gene is TRBV4-1, the J gene TRBJ1-5, with 8 bases lining up with TRBD1. Germline-derived CDR1 and CDR2 are MGHRA and YSYEKL. The CDR3 is 14 residues long. V shed 4 bases, J shed 3 bases, and the junction held 2 bases outside the gene matches. The CDR3 region has the DNA TGCGCCAGCAGCCCGACAGGGGTCAATCAGCCCCAGCATTTT. This codes for CASSPTGVNQPQHF.

The CDR3 loop reads CATSRSAGNYGYTF. For the CDR3, the DNA is TGTGCCACCAGCAGGTCTGCGGGCAACTATGGCTACACCTTC. The V call is TRBV15, the J call TRBJ1-2; D is ambiguous. In germline, CDR1 is LNHNV, CDR2 YYDKDF (reference sequence). Trimming cost V 3 bases and J 2 bases, with 10 bases left between them. The CDR3 is made up of 14 amino acids.

The CDR3 nucleotides are TGTGCCACCAGCACCAGGGGAAATAGCAATCAGCCCCAGCATTTT. The encoded protein is CATSTRGNSNQPQHF. This chain uses TRBV15 with TRBJ1-5; TRBD1 is a possible D gene (6 bases). V lost 4 bases and J 0 bases, leaving 10 bases between the germline ends. The germline gives CDR1 LNHNV, CDR2 YYDKDF (reference sequence). This CDR3 has 15 residues.

CDR3 nucleotides: TGTGCCAGCAGTGGGGACACCTACAATGAGCAGTTCTTC. It specifies CASSGDTYNEQFF. The chain carries TRBV28 and TRBJ2-1; possibly TRBD1 for D (6 bases). Trimming stripped 5 bases from V and 2 bases from J, with 7 bases between. The CDR3 totals 13 residues. Germline-derived CDR1 and CDR2 are MDHEN and SYDVKM.

The genes are TRBV6-6 and TRBJ2-5; TRBD2 might be the D (6 bases). Trimming removed 5 bases from V and 3 bases from J, with 13 bases in between. CDR3 length equals 14 residues. Germline CDR1 MNHNY, CDR2 SVGAGI (reference sequence). DNA of the CDR3: TGTGCCAGCAGTCATTCCGGGGAGGAAGAGACCCAGTACTTC. It codes for CASSHSGEEETQYF.

The rearrangement links TRBV4-2 to TRBJ2-3, with TRBD2 matching 9 bases. J gave up 2 bases and V 3 bases, and 9 bases lay outside the gene matches. Germline V CDR1 and CDR2: LGHNA, YNFKEQ. The CDR3 is made up of 17 amino acids. The CDR3 nucleotides are TGTGCCAGCAGCCAGACGTTAGCGGGGGAACTCACAGATACGCAGTATTTT. Its protein product is CASSQTLAGELTDTQYF.